This T cell receptor (beta chain) was recorded in a study of blood T cells in healthy people across ages. Study-level points and caveats: Diversity figures derived from one million T cells were judged to underestimate the true value.

Together with a sample-barcoded 5' primer, a J-beta primer mix was included in a second PCR lasting roughly 7 to 11 cycles. TCRdb processed the 5' RACE reads anew with MiXCR; each CDR3 protein has one entry. The sample shows hundreds of thousands of distinct CDR3 sequences, 32% of them seen only once. The CDR3 covers 16 residues. Germline CDR1 is SGHKS and CDR2 is YYEKEE (reference sequence). Deletions cut 1 base from V and 0 bases from J, with 11 bases between. This clonotype has ten or more counts. The antigen remains unidentified. The chain combines TRBV5-5 with TRBJ2-1, with unresolved D. The receptor's source is a woman over 75 in good health. Sequencing was done on a sample of blood. This chain's CDR3 is CASSLFSYSSYNEQFF. The CDR3 DNA sequence: TGTGCCAGCAGCTTGTTCAGTTATAGCTCCTACAATGAGCAGTTCTTC.